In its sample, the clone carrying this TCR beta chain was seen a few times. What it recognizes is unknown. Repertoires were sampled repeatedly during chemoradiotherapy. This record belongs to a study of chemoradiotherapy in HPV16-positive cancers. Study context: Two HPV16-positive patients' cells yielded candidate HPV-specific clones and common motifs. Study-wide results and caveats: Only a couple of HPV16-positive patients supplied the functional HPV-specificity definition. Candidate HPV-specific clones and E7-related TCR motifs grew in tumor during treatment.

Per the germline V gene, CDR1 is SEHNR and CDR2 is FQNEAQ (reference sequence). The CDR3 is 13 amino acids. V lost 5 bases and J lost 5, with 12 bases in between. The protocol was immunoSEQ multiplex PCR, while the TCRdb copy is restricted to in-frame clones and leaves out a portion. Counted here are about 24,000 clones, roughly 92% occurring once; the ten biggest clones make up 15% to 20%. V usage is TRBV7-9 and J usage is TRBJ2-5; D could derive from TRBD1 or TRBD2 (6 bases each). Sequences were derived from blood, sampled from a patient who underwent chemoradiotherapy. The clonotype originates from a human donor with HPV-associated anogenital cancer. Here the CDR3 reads CASSPRGPETQYF. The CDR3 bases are TGTGCCAGCAGCCCTCGGGGGCCCGAGACCCAGTACTTC.